Shown below are 13 T cell receptor beta chains from a single sample sequenced in a study of CD8 T cells in Susac syndrome. RNA totalling roughly 0.5 to 1 ug underwent reverse transcription with random hexamers. TCRdb fed the immunoSEQ multiplex PCR reads into MiXCR, producing one record per CDR3 protein. The table has 250,000 to 300,000 distinct CDR3 sequences, 70% to 90% seen once. Sequenced: CD8+ T cells from PBMCs. The source is a human donor with multiple sclerosis.

This chain links TRBV7-9 with TRBJ2-1; D is ambiguous. V lost 5 bases and J lost 9, with 14 bases in between. This CDR3 is 13 amino acids long. The V gene's germline CDR1 is SEHNR and CDR2 FQNEAQ (reference sequence). CDR3 region: CASSPNRASEQFF. In DNA, the CDR3 is TGTGCCAGCAGCCCGAACCGGGCGAGTGAGCAGTTCTTC.

The chain carries TRBV15 and TRBJ2-1; TRBD2 aligns across 8 bases. Germline V gene sequence: CDR1 LNHNV, CDR2 YYDKDF (reference sequence). J gave up 6 bases and V 5 bases, and 6 bases lay outside the gene matches. CDR3 length: 14 amino acids. CDR3 in amino acids: CATSSKGLGNEQFF. CDR3 bases: TGTGCCACCAGCTCGAAGGGACTAGGCAATGAGCAGTTCTTC.

The gene calls are TRBV2 and TRBJ2-7, with 7 bases aligning to TRBD2. Germline V gene data show CDR1 as SNHLY and CDR2 as FYNNEI. Trimming cost V 5 bases and J 5 bases; bases outside gene matches: 9. The CDR3 is 14 residues long. In nucleotides, the CDR3 is TGTGCCAGCAGTTCCAGCGGGGTAGGCGACGAGCAGTACTTC. Residues: CASSSSGVGDEQYF.

The chain couples TRBV7-9 to TRBJ2-2; the match to TRBD1 covers 8 bases. CDR1 SEHNR and CDR2 FQNEAQ come from the germline V gene (reference sequence). The junction had 7 bases not matched to a gene; V was cut back by 0 bases and J by 7 bases. This CDR3 has 16 residues. This CDR3 is CASSLADGQGGGELFF. The DNA of the CDR3 is TGTGCCAGCAGCTTAGCCGATGGACAGGGAGGCGGGGAGCTGTTTTTT.

The chain couples TRBV15 to TRBJ2-2; 10 nucleotides align to TRBD2. This CDR3 has 16 residues. Germline trimming cut 4 bases from V and 6 bases from J; bases unmatched to any gene: 8. CDR1 is LNHNV, CDR2 YYDKDF, per germline (reference sequence). The CDR3 loop is CATSTPSGSYPGELFF. DNA of the CDR3: TGTGCCACCAGCACCCCTAGCGGGAGCTATCCCGGGGAGCTGTTTTTT.

The chain is built from TRBV29-1 and TRBJ1-2; no clear D gene. Trimming took 2 bases from V and 3 from J, leaving 7 bases between them. The CDR3 has 12 amino acids. Germline loops: CDR1 SQVTM, CDR2 ANQGSEA. This chain's CDR3 is CSVENGDYGYTF. The CDR3 coding sequence is TGCAGCGTTGAAAATGGGGACTATGGCTACACCTTC.

This clonotype was picked up a small number of times. The chain couples TRBV9 to TRBJ2-7; the match to TRBD1 covers 9 bases. CDR1 SGDLS and CDR2 YYNGEE come from the germline V gene. This CDR3 contains 15 residues. Losses at the gene ends were 0 bases for V and 5 bases for J; bases not matched to a gene: 6. The CDR3 spells CASSVAGTGTDEQYF. CDR3 sequence (DNA): TGTGCCAGCAGCGTAGCGGGGACAGGGACCGACGAGCAGTACTTC.

This chain links TRBV12-5 with TRBJ2-3, with 10 bases that match TRBD2. J gave up 2 bases and V 7 bases, and 18 bases lay outside the gene matches. Germline-derived CDR1 and CDR2 are LGHNT and FRNRAP. This CDR3 contains 19 residues. CDR3 DNA: TGTGCTAGTGTCGGATGGCTAGCGGGAGCCCGATATTTCACAGATACGCAGTATTTT. It yields the protein CASVGWLAGARYFTDTQYF.

The V and J genes are TRBV7-9 and TRBJ1-1; the D is unclear. V was shortened by 4 bases and J by 11 bases, with 14 bases between the two germline ends. Germline V gives CDR1 SEHNR, CDR2 FQNEAQ (reference sequence). The CDR3 has 12 amino acids. CDR3 sequence (DNA): TGTGCCAGCAGCTCAGGACGGGTACCGGCTTTCTTT. Translation gives CASSSGRVPAFF.

CDR3 protein: CSAVVVGQNYGYTF. The CDR3 DNA sequence: TGCAGTGCCGTGGTAGTCGGACAGAACTATGGCTACACCTTC. The chain recombines TRBV20-1 with TRBJ1-2, with a tentative D call TRBD1 (6 bases). V lost 6 bases and J lost 2, with 16 bases in between. The CDR3 has 14 residues. Germline CDR1 is DFQATT and CDR2 is SNEGSKA (reference sequence).

This chain connects TRBV28 to TRBJ1-6, with D hard to call. CDR1 is MDHEN, CDR2 SYDVKM, per germline. With 3 bases removed from V and 8 bases from J, the gap between germline ends came to 11 bases. This CDR3 spans 14 amino acids. The CDR3 sequence: CASSLLGGDSPLHF. The CDR3 DNA sequence: TGTGCCAGCAGTTTGTTGGGTGGAGATTCACCCCTCCACTTT.

The chain joins TRBV27 to TRBJ1-1, with a tentative D call TRBD1 (5 bases). The CDR3 has 13 residues. The V end was cut by 11 bases, the J end by 0 bases, with 13 bases between. The germline CDR1 and CDR2 sequences are MNHEY and SMNVEV (reference sequence). CDR3 region: CAGGGQLNTEAFF. Here the CDR3 DNA reads TGTGCCGGGGGGGGTCAGCTGAACACTGAAGCTTTCTTT.

This CDR3 reads CATSDYREKGYNEQFF. In DNA, the CDR3 is TGTGCCACCAGTGATTACCGGGAGAAGGGATACAATGAGCAGTTCTTC. The rearrangement links TRBV24-1 to TRBJ2-1; D perhaps matches TRBD2 (6 bases). V gave up 2 bases and J gave up 4 bases, with 14 bases separating them. The CDR3 is 16 residues long. The germline CDR1 and CDR2 sequences are KGHDR and SFDVKD.